What follows are 22 T cell receptor beta chains derived from one specimen sequenced in a study of memory CD8 T cells in hepatitis C reinfection. Sample time point: late/post reinfection, 12 to 24 weeks after detection. No in vitro expansion preceded TCR sequencing of the sorted cells. The repertoire was sequenced with immunoSEQ multiplex PCR; TCRdb's copy has only in-frame clones and lacks some. The sample includes approximately 49,000 clones, 89% of them seen just once. Sequences were obtained from naive CD8+ T cells sorted from blood. The receptors derive from a man aged 18 to 35 with hepatitis C virus infection.

This clone was picked up one time. The chain recombines TRBV9 with TRBJ2-3, with a tentative D call TRBD2 (5 bases). Per the germline V gene, CDR1 is SGDLS and CDR2 is YYNGEE. The germline V and J ends were trimmed by 3 bases and 4 bases, with 18 bases remaining between them. The CDR3 runs 16 residues. In DNA, the CDR3 is TGTGCCAGCAGCGGCAACTTTGGCCCCGGGGCAGATACGCAGTATTTT. Translation: CASSGNFGPGADTQYF.

The J gene is TRBJ2-1, the V gene TRBV27; 7 nucleotides agree with TRBD2. The CDR3 contains 16 residues. V shed 4 bases and J 9 bases; nucleotides not matched to a gene: 15. CDR1 and CDR2 from the germline V gene are MNHEY and SMNVEV (reference sequence). This CDR3 is CASSSGSEGGFSEQFF. DNA of the CDR3: TGTGCCAGCAGTTCCGGTTCGGAGGGAGGGTTTAGTGAGCAGTTCTTC.

The chain uses TRBV7-9 and TRBJ2-7; TRBD2 matches at 10 bases. V lost 2 bases, J lost 3 bases, and 1 base stayed unmatched. The CDR3 contains 14 residues. Germline V lookup: CDR1 SEHNR, CDR2 FQNEAQ (reference sequence). The CDR3: CASSLPSGSYEQYF. CDR3 DNA sequence: TGTGCCAGCAGCTTACCTAGCGGGAGCTACGAGCAGTACTTC.

The chain is built from TRBV5-6 and TRBJ2-7, with a tentative D call TRBD1 (6 bases). Trimming cost V 4 bases and J 5 bases, with 16 bases left between them. This CDR3 spans 14 amino acids. Looked up from germline, CDR1 is SGHDT and CDR2 is YYEEEE. In DNA, the CDR3 is TGTGCCAGCAGCCAAAACTGGGGGCTCAACGAGCAGTACTTC. Translation gives CASSQNWGLNEQYF.

The chain has TRBV14 and TRBJ1-4; 10 positions match TRBD1. Germline V gives CDR1 SGHDN, CDR2 FVKESK. Unmatched junction bases numbered 6, after V lost 4 bases and J lost 7 bases. The CDR3 is 15 residues long. The CDR3 DNA is TGTGCCAGCAGCCCTCCGGGACAGGGGTTTGAAAAACTGTTTTTT. This encodes CASSPPGQGFEKLFF.

This rearrangement joins TRBV2 to TRBJ2-7, with TRBD1 as a possible D gene (5 bases). V was clipped by 8 bases and J by 2 bases, with 10 bases between them. The CDR3 is 12 residues long. Germline values: CDR1 SNHLY, CDR2 FYNNEI. The CDR3 loop is CASHRQPYEQYV. The CDR3 DNA is TGTGCCAGCCACCGACAGCCCTACGAGCAGTACGTC.

This chain links TRBV4-1 with TRBJ2-7; 9 bases map to TRBD2. Germline V gives CDR1 MGHRA, CDR2 YSYEKL. With 1 base clipped from V and 4 bases from J, the junction kept 5 bases outside the gene matches. The CDR3 extends over 15 amino acids. In DNA, the CDR3 is TGCGCCAGCAGCCAAGTCGTTAGCGGGAGTTACGAGCAGTACTTC. Protein product: CASSQVVSGSYEQYF.

The chain links TRBV7-9 to TRBJ2-2; unclear D gene. The CDR3 has 12 amino acids. CDR1 SEHNR and CDR2 FQNEAQ come from the germline V gene (reference sequence). V was trimmed by 5 bases and J by 5 bases, leaving 6 bases between them. The CDR3 nucleotides read TGTGCCAGCAGCCCCGGTACCGGGGAGCTGTTTTTT. Encoded protein: CASSPGTGELFF.

The chain joins TRBV11-2 to TRBJ2-7, with 7 bases fitting TRBD1. The CDR3 consists of 15 residues. Germline CDR1 reads SGHAT; CDR2 reads FQNNGV. V lost 5 bases and J lost 6; bases outside the gene matches: 13. The CDR3: CASSPTDRVLPEQYV. DNA of the CDR3: TGTGCCAGCAGCCCGACCGACAGGGTATTACCCGAGCAGTACGTC.

The J gene is TRBJ1-5, the V gene TRBV27; TRBD1 is a possible D gene (5 bases). There are 14 residues in the CDR3. V lost 0 bases and J lost 7, with 10 bases in between. Per the germline V gene, CDR1 is MNHEY and CDR2 is SMNVEV (reference sequence). The CDR3 nucleotides read TGTGCCAGCAGTTTATCAGGGGAAGGCCAGCCCCAGCATTTT. This sequence encodes CASSLSGEGQPQHF.

This rearrangement joins TRBV6-4 to TRBJ2-3; the match to TRBD2 covers 10 bases. CDR3 length: 15 amino acids. In germline, CDR1 is MRHNA, CDR2 SNTAGT. The V and J ends lost 3 bases and 1 base, in that order; junction bases with no gene match: 1. CDR3 coding DNA: TGTGCCAGCAGTGATCTAGCGGGGGGCACAGATACGCAGTATTTT. This gives the protein CASSDLAGGTDTQYF.

The genes are TRBV6-1 and TRBJ2-1, with 8 bases aligning to TRBD1. CDR3 size: 14 residues. Germline assignment: CDR1 MNHNS and CDR2 SASEGT. With V trimmed by 3 bases and J by 2 bases, 0 bases remained unmatched. CDR3 region: CASSDRGPYNEQFF. The CDR3 coding sequence is TGTGCCAGCAGTGACAGGGGGCCCTACAATGAGCAGTTCTTC.

The chain couples TRBV19 to TRBJ2-3; tentative D call: TRBD2 (5 bases). With 0 bases removed from V and 0 bases from J, the gap between germline ends came to 10 bases. The CDR3 length is 16 residues. Germline V lookup: CDR1 LNHDA, CDR2 SQIVND (reference sequence). The CDR3 is CASSIDPADSTDTQYF. The CDR3 nucleotides are TGTGCCAGTAGTATAGATCCAGCGGATAGCACAGATACGCAGTATTTT. Combining the CDR3 with reference TRBV19 and TRBJ2-3 gives the whole variable domain DGGITQSPKYLFRKEGQNVTLSCEQNLNHDAMYWYRQDPGQGLRLIYYSQIVNDFQKGDIAEGYSVSREKKESFPLTVTSAQKNPTAFYLCASSIDPADSTDTQYFGPGTRLTVL.

V gene TRBV19 combines with J gene TRBJ1-1; D unclear. Trimming pared 1 base from V and 1 base from J, leaving 4 bases between. This CDR3 has 13 residues. From germline, CDR1 is LNHDA and CDR2 SQIVND (reference sequence). The CDR3 here is CASSIGPNTEAFF. DNA of the CDR3: TGTGCCAGTAGTATAGGGCCGAACACTGAAGCTTTCTTT.

The J gene is TRBJ2-1, the V gene TRBV27; 11 bases fit TRBD1. This CDR3 is built from 16 residues. Trimming removed 6 bases from V and 8 bases from J; junction bases left unmatched: 12. Looked up from germline, CDR1 is MNHEY and CDR2 is SMNVEV (reference sequence). CDR3 in amino acids: CASSPYWTGGTDEQFF. The CDR3 region has the DNA TGTGCCAGCAGCCCTTATTGGACAGGGGGCACGGATGAGCAGTTCTTC.

This clone appeared a single time. The chain combines TRBV11-2 with TRBJ2-2; the D gene is possibly TRBD2 (6 bases). From germline, CDR1 is SGHAT and CDR2 FQNNGV. V was pared by 5 bases and J by 2 bases, with 12 bases between. The CDR3 is 15 residues long. The CDR3 loop reads CASSPGTLNTGELFF. In nucleotides, the CDR3 is TGTGCCAGCAGCCCCGGGACTTTAAACACCGGGGAGCTGTTTTTT. The full variable domain, in which reference TRBV11-2 and TRBJ2-2 provide the parts outside the CDR3, is EAGVAQSPRYKIIEKRQSVAFWCNPISGHATLYWYQQILGQGPKLLIQFQNNGVVDDSQLPKDRFSAERLKGVDSTLKIQPAKLEDSAVYLCASSPGTLNTGELFFGEGSRLTVL.

The chain is built from TRBV19 and TRBJ2-1; 7 bases are shared with TRBD1. The CDR3 sequence is 15 residues long. Germline CDR1 and CDR2: LNHDA and SQIVND (reference sequence). The J segment lost 8 bases and the V segment lost 10 bases, leaving 17 bases of the junction unmatched. CDR3 region: CATGYGTVGRDEQFF. The CDR3 coding sequence is TGTGCCACCGGGTACGGGACAGTTGGTAGGGATGAGCAGTTCTTC.

The rearrangement joins TRBV7-6 to TRBJ1-1; D gene uncertain. The germline CDR1 and CDR2 sequences are SGHVS and FNYEAQ. CDR3 length: 13 residues. Trimming removed 1 base from V and 3 bases from J, with 6 bases in between. In DNA form, the CDR3 reads TGTGCCAGCAGCTTAGGAGTCGACACTGAAGCTTTCTTT. This codes for CASSLGVDTEAFF.

V and J are TRBV5-1 and TRBJ2-1, with TRBD2 matching over 8 bases. The germline gives CDR1 SGHRS, CDR2 YFSETQ. This CDR3 contains 12 residues. Losses at the gene ends were 7 bases for V and 11 bases for J; bases not matched to a gene: 8. CDR3 nucleotide sequence: TGCGCCAGCCGCCGGGAGGGGGGTAAGCAGTTCTTC. Residues: CASRREGGKQFF.

The chain links TRBV7-9 to TRBJ2-3; D is unclear. The germline gives CDR1 SEHNR, CDR2 FQNEAQ (reference sequence). The CDR3 covers 14 residues. Trimming removed 6 bases from V and 0 bases from J, with 10 bases in between. The CDR3: CASSYYGSTDTQYF. DNA for the CDR3: TGTGCCAGCAGTTACTATGGCAGCACAGATACGCAGTATTTT.

The J gene is TRBJ2-5, the V gene TRBV2, with 12 bases aligning to TRBD2. The CDR3 loop spans 17 amino acids. Germline loops: CDR1 SNHLY, CDR2 FYNNEI. V shed 3 bases and J 2 bases; nucleotides not matched to a gene: 7. The CDR3 coding sequence is TGTGCCAGCAGTGATGGCTTGCTAGCGGGGGGGCAAGAGACCCAGTACTTC. Its translation: CASSDGLLAGGQETQYF.

This sequence joins TRBV5-4 and TRBJ2-7; TRBD2 matches at 11 bases. Trimming at V came to 0 bases and at J to 7 bases, leaving 6 bases not matched to a gene. Germline V lookup: CDR1 SGHNT, CDR2 YYREEE (reference sequence). The CDR3 is 15 amino acids. Written as DNA, the CDR3 is TGTGCCAGCAGCTTGGGCGGGCCTAGCGGGGGGGAGCAGTACGTC. The encoded protein is CASSLGGPSGGEQYV.